These 11 T cell receptor beta chains were all obtained from the same sample, sequenced in a study of blood T cells in healthy people across ages. Next came a second PCR, run for about 7 to 12 cycles, which used a sample-barcoded 5' primer along with a J-beta primer mix. TCRdb independently ran MiXCR on the 5' RACE reads; one entry per CDR3 protein. The table has about 780,000 distinct CDR3 sequences, 35% to 60% seen once. Material for sequencing was blood. Source of these receptors: an elderly man in good health.

The table lists this clonotype with a count of one. The J gene is TRBJ1-2, the V gene TRBV10-3; D is ambiguous. The CDR3 loop spans 12 amino acids. The V and J ends lost 3 bases and 8 bases respectively, with 10 bases between them. The V gene's germline CDR1 is ENHRY and CDR2 SYGVKD. CDR3 bases: TGTGCCATCAGTGATTCCATCAGAGGCTACACCTTC. Residues: CAISDSIRGYTF.

The chain has TRBV20-1 and TRBJ2-7; D is perhaps TRBD1 or TRBD2 (5 bases each). Trimming took 3 bases from V and 6 from J, leaving 21 bases between them. This CDR3 comprises 15 residues. CDR1 DFQATT and CDR2 SNEGSKA come from the germline V gene (reference sequence). The CDR3 here is CSASRGGWPPREQYF. The CDR3 DNA sequence: TGCAGTGCTAGTCGGGGCGGGTGGCCCCCCCGCGAGCAGTACTTC.

The CDR3 reads CASSIRGGHRPQHF. The DNA for the CDR3 is TGTGCCAGCAGTATCCGGGGGGGCCATCGGCCCCAGCATTTT. The rearrangement uses TRBV27 and TRBJ1-5, with D tentatively TRBD1 (6 bases). The CDR3 sequence is 14 residues long. The V end lost 5 bases, the J end lost 9 bases, and 17 bases lay between the germline ends. From germline, CDR1 is MNHEY and CDR2 SMNVEV (reference sequence).

Notes on this clonotype: An end of the junction does not agree with germline; a read error may underlie this. The CDR3 sequence is CASSLPAGQGFYGHTF. CDR3 sequence (DNA): TGTGCCAGCAGTTTACCGGCGGGACAGGGGTTCTATGGCCACACCTTC. The chain joins TRBV28 to TRBJ1-2; 10 bases agree with TRBD1. The CDR3 loop spans 16 amino acids. Germline-derived CDR1 and CDR2 are MDHEN and SYDVKM.

V gene TRBV10-3 combines with J gene TRBJ2-1; 9 bases align to TRBD2. This CDR3 contains 15 residues. The germline gives CDR1 ENHRY, CDR2 SYGVKD. Trimming at V came to 6 bases and at J to 4 bases, leaving 7 bases not matched to a gene. CDR3 in DNA: TGTGCCATCAGCCAGACTAGCGGACCTTACAATGAGCAGTTCTTC. Translation gives CAISQTSGPYNEQFF.

This clonotype has more than one count but fewer than ten. The chain links TRBV5-1 to TRBJ2-7; 9 bases match TRBD2. CDR1 SGHRS and CDR2 YFSETQ come from the germline V gene. The V and J ends lost 2 bases and 4 bases, in that order; junction bases with no gene match: 13. The CDR3 length is 17 residues. CDR3 coding DNA: TGCGCCAGCAGCTTACTGGATGGTAGCGGGGGATCATACGAGCAGTACTTC. This translates into CASSLLDGSGGSYEQYF.

In this sample, this clonotype turned up a few times. J is TRBJ2-5 and V is TRBV29-1; TRBD1 matches 7 bases. The germline V gene has CDR1 SQVTM and CDR2 ANQGSEA. This CDR3 spans 11 amino acids. The ends lost 7 bases at V and 11 bases at J; junction bases unmatched: 10. The CDR3 loop reads CSATGAYEQYF. CDR3 nucleotides: TGCAGCGCTACAGGGGCCTATGAGCAGTACTTC. The whole variable domain, filled in from reference TRBV29-1 and TRBJ2-5, reads SAVISQKPSRDICQRGTSLTIQCQVDSQVTMMFWYRQQPGQSLTLIATANQGSEATYESGFVIDKFPISRPNLTFSTLTVSNMSPEDSSIYLCSATGAYEQYFGPGTRLLVL.

This clonotype occurred once. An end of the junction does not agree with germline; a read error may underlie this. The chain links TRBV7-2 to TRBJ2-5, with D unresolved. With the DNA end fitting TRBJ2-7 better, the J assignment may be wrong. Germline V gene sequence: CDR1 SGHTA, CDR2 FQGNSA. This CDR3 contains 14 residues. The CDR3 DNA reads as TGTGCCAGCAACTTAGTGGCAGAGACCTACGAGCAGTACTTC. Translated, it gives CASNLVAETYEQYF.

This clonotype was found many times. The V gene is TRBV5-1, the J gene TRBJ2-3, with 10 nucleotides matching TRBD2. V lost 5 bases, J lost 4 bases, and 13 bases stayed unmatched. Germline CDR1 is SGHRS and CDR2 is YFSETQ. The CDR3 consists of 17 residues. CDR3 DNA: TGCGCCAGCAGTCAAAGCCCTAGCGGGAGTCTCTCAGATACGCAGTATTTT. As protein: CASSQSPSGSLSDTQYF.

The rearrangement uses TRBV15 and TRBJ2-1; tentative D call: TRBD2 (6 bases). Trimming pared 0 bases from V and 4 bases from J, leaving 19 bases between. The CDR3 runs to 18 residues. Germline loops: CDR1 LNHNV, CDR2 YYDKDF (reference sequence). CDR3 residues: CATSRDRAQRVIYNEQFF. DNA of the CDR3: TGTGCCACCAGCAGAGATCGAGCCCAGCGGGTGATATACAATGAGCAGTTCTTC.

The V gene is TRBV21-1, the J gene TRBJ2-3; TRBD1 reflects the table's D call only, with no check against the DNA. TRBV21-1 is shown as a pseudogene. The CDR3 extends over 14 amino acids. CDR3 nucleotides: TGTGCCAGCAGCCCCCCGGGGAGCTTAGATACGCAGTATTTT. Its protein is CASSPPGSLDTQYF.